A single sample gave rise to the 23 T cell receptor beta chains below, sequenced in a study of blood T cell repertoires in COVID-19. Sequencing was performed with immunoSEQ multiplex PCR; in TCRdb, only in-frame clones are kept and a portion is missing. The sample lists about 73,000 clones, 90% occurring once. The material sequenced was peripheral blood. All receptors come from a woman younger than 35 with acute or convalescent COVID-19.

The chain recombines TRBV5-5 with TRBJ2-1, with 12 bases identical to TRBD2. Unmatched junction bases numbered 7, after V lost 4 bases and J lost 8 bases. This CDR3 spans 15 amino acids. The germline V gene encodes CDR1 SGHKS and CDR2 YYEKEE (reference sequence). DNA of the CDR3: TGTGCCAGCAGCATCCTAGCGGGGGGGATGGATGAGCAGTTCTTC. It codes for CASSILAGGMDEQFF.

The chain is built from TRBV18 and TRBJ2-1; tentatively, D is TRBD2 (5 bases). Per germline, CDR1 KGHSH and CDR2 LQKENI. The CDR3 has 15 amino acids. The V gene lost 0 bases and the J gene lost 5 bases, with 11 bases spanning the gap. The CDR3 DNA reads as TGTGCCAGCTCACCACCGGCGGACGGGGACAATGAGCAGTTCTTC. As protein: CASSPPADGDNEQFF.

This clone was counted only a few times. This chain connects TRBV5-1 to TRBJ2-2; 7 nucleotides line up with TRBD1. V lost 4 bases, J lost 5 bases, and 11 bases stayed unmatched. The CDR3 totals 16 residues. CDR1 is SGHRS and CDR2 is YFSETQ in the germline V gene. This CDR3 is CASSVDRSRGTGELFF. CDR3 nucleotide sequence: TGCGCCAGCAGCGTGGACAGAAGCAGGGGGACCGGGGAGCTGTTTTTT. Together with reference TRBV5-1 and TRBJ2-2, the CDR3 gives the full variable domain: KAGVTQTPRYLIKTRGQQVTLSCSPISGHRSVSWYQQTPGQGLQFLFEYFSETQRNKGNFPGRFSGRQFSNSRSEMNVSTLELGDSALYLCASSVDRSRGTGELFFGEGSRLTVL.

This clone was recorded once. The J gene is TRBJ1-2, the V gene TRBV10-3, with 11 bases identical to TRBD1. V was pared by 5 bases and J by 7 bases, with 9 bases of the junction left unmatched. Per germline, CDR1 ENHRY and CDR2 SYGVKD. This CDR3 is built from 15 residues. The CDR3 DNA sequence: TGTGCCATCAGTCCAGGACAGGGGGCCTTATTTGGCTACACCTTC. This gives the protein CAISPGQGALFGYTF.

V gene TRBV5-8 combines with J gene TRBJ1-5; 8 bases align to TRBD1. From germline, CDR1 is SGHTS and CDR2 YDEGEE. J was trimmed by 5 bases and V by 4 bases; bases with no gene match: 2. This CDR3 contains 13 residues. CDR3 DNA sequence: TGTGCCAGCAGCAGGACAGGGCATCAGCCCCAGCATTTT. It specifies CASSRTGHQPQHF.

This rearrangement joins TRBV9 to TRBJ2-7, with TRBD1 matching 7 bases. From germline, CDR1 is SGDLS and CDR2 YYNGEE. Unmatched junction bases numbered 15, after V lost 5 bases and J lost 7 bases. The CDR3 is 15 amino acids. The CDR3 region is CASRPLAGGTGEQYF. As DNA, the CDR3 is TGTGCCAGCAGGCCGTTGGCAGGGGGAACGGGGGAGCAGTACTTC.

V usage is TRBV18 and J usage is TRBJ2-2; D possibly corresponds to TRBD1 (6 bases). This CDR3 region has 17 residues. V was clipped by 3 bases and J by 2 bases, with 16 bases between them. Germline CDR1 reads KGHSH; CDR2 reads LQKENI. Written as DNA, the CDR3 is TGTGCCAGCTCACCCGACCCCAGGGGCCGAAACACCGGGGAGCTGTTTTTT. It translates to CASSPDPRGRNTGELFF.

The genes are TRBV10-2 and TRBJ2-1, with 9 bases lining up with TRBD2. CDR1 is WSHSY and CDR2 is SAAADI in the germline V gene. The V segment lost 10 bases and the J segment 6 bases; nucleotides outside the gene matches: 10. This CDR3 region has 14 residues. The CDR3 DNA is TGCGCCACCGTAGGGACTAGCTCTTCCAATGAGCAGTTCTTC. As protein: CATVGTSSSNEQFF.

The chain carries TRBV7-2 and TRBJ2-7; a possible D gene is TRBD2 (6 bases). The length of the CDR3 is 16 residues. V was shortened by 1 base and J by 2 bases, with 15 bases between the two germline ends. Germline V CDR1 and CDR2: SGHTA, FQGNSA. CDR3 protein: CASSLGGTDFAYEQYF. The CDR3 DNA reads as TGTGCCAGCAGCTTAGGCGGGACGGACTTTGCCTACGAGCAGTACTTC. Filled out from reference TRBV7-2 and TRBJ2-7, the complete variable domain reads GAGVSQSPSNKVTEKGKDVELRCDPISGHTALYWYRQSLGQGLEFLIYFQGNSAPDKSGLPSDRFSAERTGGSVSTLTIQRTQQEDSAVYLCASSLGGTDFAYEQYFGPGTRLTVT.

V gene TRBV6-2 or TRBV6-3 combines with J gene TRBJ2-6; D unclear. The CDR3 is 14 amino acids. The V gene's germline CDR1 is MNHEY and CDR2 SVGEGT. Trimming took 5 bases from V and 1 from J, leaving 6 bases between them. For the CDR3, the DNA is TGTGCCAGCAGTGTTCAATCTGGGGCCAACGTCCTGACTTTC. This codes for CASSVQSGANVLTF.

The DNA for the CDR3 is TGTGCCAGCAGTTCCAGCGGCACAGATACGCAGTATTTT. This codes for CASSSSGTDTQYF. The chain combines TRBV28 with TRBJ2-3, with D uncertain. CDR1 and CDR2 (germline): MDHEN, SYDVKM. V was trimmed by 4 bases and J by 1 base, leaving 6 bases between them. The CDR3 spans 13 residues. Full variable domain (rest looked up from reference TRBV28 and TRBJ2-3): DVKVTQSSRYLVKRTGEKVFLECVQDMDHENMFWYRQDPGLGLRLIYFSYDVKMKEKGDIPEGYSVSREKKERFSLILESASTNQTSMYLCASSSSGTDTQYFGPGTRLTVL.

V and J are TRBV30 and TRBJ2-1; 9 positions match TRBD2. Germline V gene lookup returns CDR1 GTSNPN and CDR2 SVGIG (reference sequence). This CDR3 is built from 16 residues. After removal of 3 bases from V and 5 bases from J, the junction contained 11 bases not matched to a gene. CDR3 amino acids: CAWRETVAGDHNEQFF. CDR3 sequence (DNA): TGTGCCTGGAGAGAAACCGTAGCGGGAGATCACAATGAGCAGTTCTTC.

This chain uses TRBV7-8 with TRBJ1-2; the match to TRBD1 covers 7 bases. V shed 3 bases, J shed 6 bases, and the junction held 7 bases outside the gene matches. This CDR3 is built from 14 residues. From germline, CDR1 is SGHVS and CDR2 FQNEAQ. In DNA, the CDR3 is TGTGCCAGCAGCTTCGACAGGGCTGGGGATGGCTACACCTTC. Translated, it gives CASSFDRAGDGYTF. The full variable domain, completed using reference TRBV7-8 and TRBJ1-2, is GAGVSQSPRYKVAKRGQDVALRCDPISGHVSLFWYQQALGQGPEFLTYFQNEAQLDKSGLPSDRFFAERPEGSVSTLKIQRTQQEDSAVYLCASSFDRAGDGYTFGSGTRLTVV.

The chain uses TRBV5-1 and TRBJ2-5; 8 positions agree with TRBD2. The trim removed 6 bases at V and 2 bases at J, leaving 12 bases unmatched. CDR1 is SGHRS and CDR2 is YFSETQ in the germline V gene. The CDR3 sequence is 16 residues long. CDR3 sequence reads: CASTPGFRGGQETQYF. CDR3 nucleotide sequence: TGCGCCAGCACCCCTGGCTTTCGGGGGGGGCAAGAGACCCAGTACTTC.

The chain couples TRBV30 to TRBJ2-6, with D tentatively TRBD1 (6 bases). Trimming cost V 2 bases and J 2 bases, with 7 bases left between them. CDR1 is GTSNPN and CDR2 is SVGIG in the germline V gene (reference sequence). This CDR3 region has 14 residues. For the CDR3, the DNA is TGTGCCTGGAGTCGGACAGCTGGGGCCAACGTCCTGACTTTC. Protein: CAWSRTAGANVLTF. Complete variable domain (other parts from reference TRBV30 and TRBJ2-6): SQTIHQWPATLVQPVGSPLSLECTVEGTSNPNLYWYRQAAGRGLQLLFYSVGIGQISSEVPQNLSASRPQDRQFILSSKKLLLSDSGFYLCAWSRTAGANVLTFGAGSRLTVL.

The genes are TRBV15 and TRBJ2-5; D remains ambiguous. CDR1 and CDR2 from the germline V gene are LNHNV and YYDKDF (reference sequence). This CDR3 is built from 15 residues. V shed 3 bases and J shed 0 bases, with 11 bases lying between them. CDR3 sequence: CATSSASVYQETQYF. CDR3 nucleotide sequence: TGTGCCACCAGCAGCGCCTCGGTGTACCAAGAGACCCAGTACTTC. Combining the CDR3 with reference TRBV15 and TRBJ2-5 gives the whole variable domain DAMVIQNPRYQVTQFGKPVTLSCSQTLNHNVMYWYQQKSSQAPKLLFHYYDKDFNNEADTPDNFQSRRPNTSFCFLDIRSPGLGDTAMYLCATSSASVYQETQYFGPGTRLLVL.

The chain joins TRBV19 to TRBJ2-1; 12 bases fit TRBD2. With V trimmed by 7 bases and J by 6 bases, 7 bases remained unmatched. This CDR3 has 15 amino acids. The germline gives CDR1 LNHDA, CDR2 SQIVND (reference sequence). The DNA for the CDR3 is TGTGCCAGTACCACTCTAGCGGGAGGGCCCAATGAGCAGTTCTTC. Protein sequence: CASTTLAGGPNEQFF.

The chain couples TRBV7-2 to TRBJ2-5; maybe TRBD1 (9 bases). Germline CDR1 reads SGHTA; CDR2 reads FQGNSA. The CDR3 extends over 16 amino acids. Trimming pared 5 bases from V and 5 bases from J, leaving 21 bases between. The CDR3 is CASSAEGQGGGETQYF. The CDR3 nucleotides are TGTGCCAGCAGCGCAGAGGGACAGGGCGGGGGGGAGACCCAGTACTTC.

The chain carries TRBV2 and TRBJ1-1; perhaps TRBD1 as D (5 bases). The CDR3 runs to 14 residues. Germline V gene data show CDR1 as SNHLY and CDR2 as FYNNEI. The V end lost 3 bases, the J end lost 5 bases, and 13 bases lay between the germline ends. DNA for the CDR3: TGTGCCAGCAGTGATGTTAGCGGGGGAACTGAAGCTTTCTTT. It is translated as CASSDVSGGTEAFF.

This chain connects TRBV7-2 to TRBJ2-1; the match to TRBD2 covers 13 bases. The CDR3 spans 16 residues. CDR1 is SGHTA, CDR2 FQGNSA, per germline. V shed 4 bases and J 3 bases; nucleotides not matched to a gene: 3. The CDR3, as DNA: TGTGCCAGCAGCTCCAGGACTAGCGGGAGCTACAATGAGCAGTTCTTC. Residues: CASSSRTSGSYNEQFF.

The gene calls are TRBV2 and TRBJ2-1, with D maybe TRBD1 (6 bases). CDR3 length: 15 residues. CDR1 is SNHLY and CDR2 is FYNNEI in the germline V gene. Trimming cost V 4 bases and J 4 bases, with 14 bases left between them. The CDR3 nucleotides read TGTGCCAGCAGTGTCCAGGGGAGCGGTTACAATGAGCAGTTCTTC. Amino acids: CASSVQGSGYNEQFF.

V is TRBV4-3 and J is TRBJ2-2; a possible D gene is TRBD1 (6 bases). The CDR3 totals 13 residues. Germline V gene lookup returns CDR1 LGHNA and CDR2 YSLEER. V lost 5 bases and J lost 5, with 9 bases in between. The CDR3 DNA is TGCGCCAGCAGCGCCGGACAGACCGGGGAGCTGTTTTTT. Its protein is CASSAGQTGELFF.

The chain has TRBV28 and TRBJ1-2, with D maybe TRBD1 (5 bases). Trimming shortened V by 5 bases and J by 6 bases, and 13 bases separated the two germline ends. CDR3 size: 13 residues. Germline V gene lookup returns CDR1 MDHEN and CDR2 SYDVKM. CDR3 in amino acids: CASSTTGPHGYTF. The CDR3 nucleotides are TGTGCCAGCAGTACCACAGGCCCCCATGGCTACACCTTC.